Below are 2 T cell receptor beta chains sequenced from a single sample in a study of T-cell memory formation after mild COVID-19. TCRdb analysed the 5' RACE reads with MiXCR anew, one entry per CDR3 protein. The sample records about 470,000 distinct CDR3 sequences, approximately 23% being singletons. Input material: PBMCs or a T cell subset sorted from them (not recorded which). The receptors derive from an adult woman who had mild COVID-19 (a few samples of this study predate the infection). Cell type and time point are not known.

This clonotype turned up a few times. The chain has TRBV12-3 or TRBV12-4 and TRBJ2-7; 8 bases map to TRBD2. The CDR3 is 14 amino acids. The J segment lost 3 bases and the V segment lost 3 bases, leaving 4 bases of the junction unmatched. The CDR3 region has the DNA TGTGCCAGCAGTTTGACGGGAGGGTTCTACGAGCAGTACTTC. Amino acid sequence: CASSLTGGFYEQYF.

About this clonotype: The junction departs from the called germline gene at one end, perhaps through a read error. The rearrangement links TRBV7-6 to TRBJ2-1; 10 positions match TRBD1. There are 14 residues in the CDR3. CDR1 and CDR2 (germline): SGHVS, FNYEAQ. The CDR3 region has the DNA TGTGCCAGGAGCTCCGGGACAGGGGACGATGAGCAGTTCTTC. Its translation is CARSSGTGDDEQFF.